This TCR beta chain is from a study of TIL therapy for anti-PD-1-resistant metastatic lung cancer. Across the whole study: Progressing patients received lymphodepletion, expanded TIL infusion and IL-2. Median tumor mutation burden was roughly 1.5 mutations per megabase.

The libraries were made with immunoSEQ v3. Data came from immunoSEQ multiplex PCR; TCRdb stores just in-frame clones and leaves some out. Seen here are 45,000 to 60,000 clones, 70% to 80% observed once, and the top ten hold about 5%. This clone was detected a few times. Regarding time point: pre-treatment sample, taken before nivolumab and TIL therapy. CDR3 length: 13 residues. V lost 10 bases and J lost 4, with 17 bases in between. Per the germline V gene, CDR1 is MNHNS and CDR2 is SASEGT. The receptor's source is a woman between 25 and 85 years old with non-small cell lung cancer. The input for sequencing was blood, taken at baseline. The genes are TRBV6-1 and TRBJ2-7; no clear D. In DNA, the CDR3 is TGTGCCATAACTCACCCCTTGGGGTACGAGCAGTACTTC. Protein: CAITHPLGYEQYF.